The 19 T cell receptor beta chains below were found in one sample sequenced in a study of blood T cell repertoires in COVID-19. Assay: immunoSEQ multiplex PCR; the TCRdb copy retains only in-frame clones and omits some. Counted here are some 220,000 clones, 84% occurring once; the ten biggest clones make up over 15%. The source material was peripheral blood. These receptor sequences come from a woman over 75 with active or convalescent COVID-19.

V usage is TRBV15 and J usage is TRBJ1-2; possible D gene TRBD1, 5 bases. The ends were cut back, 3 bases at V and 8 bases at J, with 13 bases in the middle. CDR3 length: 13 amino acids. In germline, CDR1 is LNHNV, CDR2 YYDKDF (reference sequence). This CDR3 is CATSSQGQGGYTF. The CDR3 region has the DNA TGTGCCACCAGCAGTCAGGGTCAGGGAGGCTACACCTTC.

The chain links TRBV21-1 to TRBJ2-7; TRBD2 is the table's D call, not checked against the DNA. TRBV21-1 is an annotated pseudogene. The CDR3 contains 11 residues. Written as DNA, the CDR3 is TGTGCCAGCACGCCCGGGGGGGAGCAGTACTTC. It is translated as CASTPGGEQYF.

CDR3 amino acids: CASSPLQGNANTGELFF. The CDR3 DNA follows: TGCGCCAGCAGTCCTTTACAGGGTAACGCGAACACCGGGGAGCTGTTTTTT. V is TRBV10-1 and J is TRBJ2-2; weak D call: TRBD1 (6 bases). Germline CDR1 is WNHNN and CDR2 is SYGVQD (reference sequence). This CDR3 region has 17 residues. V was pared by 5 bases and J by 0 bases, with 16 bases between.

The count of this clone is one. The chain employs TRBV6-1 and TRBJ2-2, with TRBD2 matching over 7 bases. The CDR3 consists of 16 residues. Germline CDR1 reads MNHNS; CDR2 reads SASEGT. Losses at the gene ends were 3 bases for V and 6 bases for J; bases not matched to a gene: 10. This chain's CDR3 is CASSEAVGGFAGELFF. The CDR3 DNA reads TGTGCCAGCAGTGAGGCCGTGGGAGGGTTCGCCGGGGAGCTGTTTTTT.

The chain joins TRBV9 to TRBJ2-2; 9 positions agree with TRBD2. CDR3 length: 17 residues. Trimming at V came to 0 bases and at J to 2 bases, leaving 5 bases not matched to a gene. Per the germline V gene, CDR1 is SGDLS and CDR2 is YYNGEE. Here the CDR3 DNA reads TGTGCCAGCAGCGTAGCGGGTAGCGGGAGAAACACCGGGGAGCTGTTTTTT. This encodes CASSVAGSGRNTGELFF.

There are a few counts of this clone. DNA for the CDR3: TGTGCCAGCAGTTGGACCGGAGGGTCTATGCAGTATTTT. This codes for CASSWTGGSMQYF. The V call is TRBV6-5, the J call TRBJ2-3; D may be TRBD2 (6 bases). V was pared by 4 bases and J by 11 bases, with 16 bases between. CDR3 length: 13 residues. The V gene's germline CDR1 is MNHEY and CDR2 SVGAGI.

This clone came up a few times. This chain connects TRBV19 to TRBJ1-5, with D perhaps matching TRBD1 (6 bases). CDR1 and CDR2 from the germline V gene are LNHDA and SQIVND (reference sequence). The CDR3 extends over 13 amino acids. V gave up 2 bases and J gave up 7 bases, with 9 bases separating them. The DNA of the CDR3 is TGTGCCAGTAGTATACAGGGGATACAGCCCCAGCATTTT. Protein product: CASSIQGIQPQHF. Together with reference TRBV19 and TRBJ1-5, the CDR3 gives the full variable domain: DGGITQSPKYLFRKEGQNVTLSCEQNLNHDAMYWYRQDPGQGLRLIYYSQIVNDFQKGDIAEGYSVSREKKESFPLTVTSAQKNPTAFYLCASSIQGIQPQHFGDGTRLSIL.

The gene calls are TRBV5-1 and TRBJ1-1, with D possibly being TRBD1 (5 bases). The germline CDR1 and CDR2 sequences are SGHRS and YFSETQ. The CDR3 is 14 amino acids. V lost 1 base, J lost 1 base, and 8 bases lay in between. The CDR3 DNA is TGCGCCAGCAGCTTGTTCGACAGGAACACTGAAGCTTTCTTT. It yields the protein CASSLFDRNTEAFF.

The chain joins TRBV3-1 (or the pseudogene TRBV3-2) to TRBJ2-5, with a possible D match to TRBD2 (6 bases). Germline V gives CDR1 LGHDT, CDR2 YNNKEL (reference sequence). Trimming cost V 1 base and J 8 bases, with 14 bases left between them. This CDR3 is 14 amino acids long. The CDR3 bases are TGTGCCAGCAGCCAAGGGCGGGATACAAGTACCCAGTACTTC. It translates to CASSQGRDTSTQYF.

V usage is TRBV27 and J usage is TRBJ1-4; 7 nucleotides align to TRBD1. After removal of 5 bases from V and 7 bases from J, the junction contained 10 bases not matched to a gene. Looked up from germline, CDR1 is MNHEY and CDR2 is SMNVEV (reference sequence). CDR3 size: 15 residues. The CDR3 is CASSPDRGRSEKLFF. The CDR3, as DNA: TGTGCCAGCAGTCCCGATAGGGGGCGGAGTGAAAAACTGTTTTTT.

V is TRBV27 and J is TRBJ2-1, with 8 bases lining up with TRBD1. J lost 1 base, V lost 6 bases, and 5 bases had no gene match. Per germline, CDR1 MNHEY and CDR2 SMNVEV (reference sequence). The CDR3 spans 15 residues. CDR3 in DNA: TGTGCCAGCAGAAGGACAGGGTTATCCTACAATGAGCAGTTCTTC. Encoded protein: CASRRTGLSYNEQFF.

The rearrangement links TRBV27 to TRBJ2-1; D gene uncertain. The CDR3 is 16 amino acids. V shed 4 bases and J shed 8 bases, with 21 bases lying between them. Looked up from germline, CDR1 is MNHEY and CDR2 is SMNVEV (reference sequence). The CDR3 protein is CASSSSYRPRWDEQFF. In DNA form, the CDR3 reads TGTGCCAGCAGTTCGTCATACCGCCCGCGGTGGGATGAGCAGTTCTTC.

The rearrangement joins TRBV27 to TRBJ1-2; no firm D call. The V gene lost 2 bases and the J gene lost 6 bases, with 10 bases spanning the gap. Germline V lookup: CDR1 MNHEY, CDR2 SMNVEV (reference sequence). This CDR3 has 13 amino acids. CDR3 protein: CASSLNSGNGYTF. The CDR3 DNA is TGTGCCAGCAGTTTAAACTCGGGAAATGGCTACACCTTC.

DNA of the CDR3: TGTGCCAGCAGCCAAGGGGGGCGAATGAACACTGAAGCTTTCTTT. Residues: CASSQGGRMNTEAFF. V and J are TRBV4-2 and TRBJ1-1, with D perhaps TRBD1 (6 bases). The CDR3 covers 15 residues. Germline V CDR1 and CDR2: LGHNA, YNFKEQ. V was pared by 1 base and J by 0 bases, with 9 bases between.

V gene TRBV28 combines with J gene TRBJ1-1; possibly TRBD1 for D (5 bases). CDR1 MDHEN and CDR2 SYDVKM come from the germline V gene. Trimming pared 7 bases from V and 1 base from J, leaving 13 bases between. The CDR3 spans 14 residues. The CDR3 here is CASTTGATNTEAFF. The CDR3 DNA follows: TGTGCCAGCACTACAGGAGCGACGAACACTGAAGCTTTCTTT.

CDR3 protein: CASSEYSGFEAFF. The CDR3 nucleotides are TGTGCCAGCAGTGAATATAGCGGATTTGAAGCTTTCTTT. This chain uses TRBV25-1 with TRBJ1-1; D gene uncertain. V gave up 0 bases and J gave up 7 bases, with 9 bases separating them. CDR3 length: 13 amino acids. Germline V gene lookup returns CDR1 MGHDK and CDR2 SYGVNS.

The rearrangement joins TRBV12-3 or TRBV12-4 to TRBJ1-2; 10 positions agree with TRBD1. This CDR3 is built from 13 residues. The trim removed 6 bases at V and 8 bases at J, leaving 6 bases unmatched. The DNA for the CDR3 is TGTGCCAGCAGAGGGACAGGGGACAGGGGCTACACCTTC. Translating gives CASRGTGDRGYTF.

In this sample, this clone turned up a few times. V usage is TRBV19 and J usage is TRBJ2-5; 8 nucleotides agree with TRBD2. The CDR3 contains 16 residues. Germline V gene lookup returns CDR1 LNHDA and CDR2 SQIVND (reference sequence). V shed 1 base and J 6 bases; nucleotides not matched to a gene: 10. The CDR3 DNA reads as TGTGCCAGTAGTATAGTAAGCGGGGGAACCTTCCAGACCCAGTACTTC. It specifies CASSIVSGGTFQTQYF. Full variable domain (rest looked up from reference TRBV19 and TRBJ2-5): DGGITQSPKYLFRKEGQNVTLSCEQNLNHDAMYWYRQDPGQGLRLIYYSQIVNDFQKGDIAEGYSVSREKKESFPLTVTSAQKNPTAFYLCASSIVSGGTFQTQYFGPGTRLLVL.

J is TRBJ2-7 and V is TRBV7-9; a possible D gene is TRBD1 (5 bases). Germline-derived CDR1 and CDR2 are SEHNR and FQNEAQ (reference sequence). CDR3 length: 15 residues. Deletions cut 4 bases from V and 0 bases from J, with 13 bases between. The CDR3 is CASSSPRVGSYEQYF. The DNA of the CDR3 is TGTGCCAGCAGCTCCCCCAGGGTAGGCTCCTACGAGCAGTACTTC. The full variable domain, its missing parts supplied by reference TRBV7-9 and TRBJ2-7, is DTGVSQNPRHKITKRGQNVTFRCDPISEHNRLYWYRQTLGQGPEFLTYFQNEAQLEKSRLLSDRFSAERPKGSFSTLEIQRTEQGDSAMYLCASSSPRVGSYEQYFGPGTRLTVT.